This T cell receptor (beta chain) came from a study of Graves' ophthalmopathy and Graves' hyperthyroidism. Whole-study findings and limits: Blood contained most expanded thyroid clonotypes exceeding 0.001 frequency.

In this sample, this clonotype turned up a few times. Its antigen is undetermined. V was clipped by 4 bases and J by 4 bases; unmatched bases: 9. The length of the CDR3 is 15 residues. From germline, CDR1 is MDHEN and CDR2 SYDVKM. Scientists amplified the TCR beta CDR3 regions from RNA transcripts. RT-PCR with HTBI primers came first, then second-round multiplex PCR. Each CDR3 protein gets one entry after TCRdb re-called the multiplex PCR reads with MiXCR. The sample records about 550,000 distinct CDR3 sequences, roughly 39% being singletons. The clonotype comes from an adult man with Graves' hyperthyroidism. V usage is TRBV28 and J usage is TRBJ2-7; 8 nucleotides line up with TRBD1. The sequenced sample was peripheral blood or thyroid tissue (not recorded which). The CDR3 protein is CASSSRRGLTYEQYF. CDR3 nucleotides: TGTGCCAGCAGTTCGCGCAGGGGGCTTACTTACGAGCAGTACTTC.